This T cell receptor beta chain was recorded in a study of blood T cell repertoires in COVID-19. The wider study: Donors in the United States, Italy and Spain gave samples during acute or convalescent COVID-19. The analysed material was cDNA or gDNA that came from T cells, B-cell-depleted T cells, or PBMCs.

The germline V gene has CDR1 SGHRS and CDR2 YFSETQ. Trimming shortened V by 4 bases and J by 4 bases, and 19 bases separated the two germline ends. The CDR3 consists of 16 residues. Original methodology: Amplified reference gene primers provided the basis for estimating nucleated cell counts. Produced via immunoSEQ multiplex PCR; TCRdb's table is partial and in-frame only. V and J calls and clone size come straight from that table; D and trimming were deduced from the DNA. There are under 250,000 clones in the sample; about 88% occur only once, and around 3% lies in the top ten. The receptor comes from a man aged 50-60 years who had recovered from COVID-19. Sequencing was carried out using peripheral blood. The chain couples TRBV5-1 to TRBJ2-3; TRBD2 is a possible D gene (6 bases). CDR3 in DNA: TGCGCCAGCAGCATTGGAGGGCAGCCAGGCCCAGATACGCAGTATTTT. This sequence encodes CASSIGGQPGPDTQYF.